The 5 T cell receptor beta chains in this list originate from one sample, sequenced in a study of CD4+ T cells in melanoma. Measured with immunoSEQ multiplex PCR; TCRdb has only the in-frame clones, and not every one. This sample has over 130,000 clones; around nine tenths occur once, and the top ten carry about 1.5%. The receptors come from a human donor with melanoma.

This rearrangement joins TRBV5-1 to TRBJ1-1; 7 nucleotides line up with TRBD1. CDR1 is SGHRS, CDR2 YFSETQ, per germline. The V segment lost 6 bases and the J segment 1 base; nucleotides outside the gene matches: 6. There are 14 residues in the CDR3. The CDR3 here is CASTPGQPNTEAFF. The CDR3 coding sequence is TGCGCCAGCACTCCGGGACAGCCGAACACTGAAGCTTTCTTT.

The chain joins TRBV30 to TRBJ2-5, with TRBD2 as a possible D gene (7 bases). Between the trimmed V and J ends, which lost 0 bases and 6 bases, there was a span of 17 bases. Germline lookup yields CDR1 GTSNPN and CDR2 SVGIG (reference sequence). CDR3 size: 15 residues. CDR3 coding DNA: TGTGCCTGGAGTGTAGGAGGGGGGGCACGAAAGACCCAGTACTTC. Its protein product is CAWSVGGGARKTQYF.

The chain has TRBV6-1 and TRBJ2-5; 8 bases match TRBD1. Trimming took 5 bases from V and 5 from J; bases not matched to a gene: 4. This CDR3 region has 13 residues. Germline CDR1 reads MNHNS; CDR2 reads SASEGT. Here the CDR3 DNA reads TGTGCCAGCAGTCAAGACAGGGGCGAGACCCAGTACTTC. Translating it yields CASSQDRGETQYF.

The J gene is TRBJ2-2, the V gene TRBV25-1; weak D call: TRBD1 (5 bases). The CDR3 covers 15 residues. The germline V gene encodes CDR1 MGHDK and CDR2 SYGVNS. V lost 3 bases to trimming and J lost 1 base, with 9 bases between them. CDR3 bases: TGTGCCAGCAGTGAGTCCACAGGGAACACCGGGGAGCTGTTTTTT. It is translated as CASSESTGNTGELFF. The full variable domain, its missing parts supplied by reference TRBV25-1 and TRBJ2-2, is EADIYQTPRYLVIGTGKKITLECSQTMGHDKMYWYQQDPGMELHLIHYSYGVNSTEKGDLSSESTVSRIRTEHFPLTLESARPSHTSQYLCASSESTGNTGELFFGEGSRLTVL.

CDR3 loop: CSVPGTSGGIKETQYF. In nucleotides, the CDR3 is TGCAGCGTTCCCGGGACTAGCGGGGGGATAAAAGAGACCCAGTACTTC. V and J are TRBV29-1 and TRBJ2-5, with 15 bases matching TRBD2. Trimming removed 5 bases from V and 3 bases from J; junction bases left unmatched: 7. Germline CDR1 and CDR2: SQVTM and ANQGSEA. There are 16 residues in the CDR3.